The 27 T cell receptor beta chains listed next were all sequenced from one sample in a study of OX40 agonist ivuxolimab in advanced cancers. Measured with immunoSEQ multiplex PCR; TCRdb has only the in-frame clones, and not every one. Counted here are over 65,000 clones, about 88% occurring once; the ten biggest clones make up roughly 8%. Source: CD4+ or CD8+ T cells sorted from blood, taken in a trial of the OX40 agonist ivuxolimab. The receptor source for this set is an adult with an advanced solid tumor such as melanoma, head and neck, liver or kidney cancer.

This sequence joins TRBV7-2 and TRBJ1-1, with D maybe TRBD1 (6 bases). The CDR3 is 14 residues long. Deletions cut 1 base from V and 4 bases from J, with 10 bases between. Germline assignment: CDR1 SGHTA and CDR2 FQGNSA. DNA for the CDR3: TGTGCCAGCAGCTTAGGGGGGCGGGTCACTGAAGCTTTCTTT. It translates to CASSLGGRVTEAFF.

The CDR3 DNA sequence: TGTGCCAGCTCCGGACTAGCGGGGGGAGGTGAGCAGTTCTTC. As protein: CASSGLAGGGEQFF. J is TRBJ2-1 and V is TRBV7-8; 14 nucleotides line up with TRBD2. The V segment lost 8 bases and the J segment 9 bases; nucleotides outside the gene matches: 6. Germline values: CDR1 SGHVS, CDR2 FQNEAQ. This CDR3 has 14 amino acids.

The chain carries TRBV6-5 and TRBJ2-7; either TRBD1 or TRBD2 may fit D (5 bases each). This CDR3 is 14 amino acids long. V was cut by 6 bases and J by 7 bases, with 19 bases left in between. Germline CDR1 MNHEY, CDR2 SVGAGI. Written as DNA, the CDR3 is TGTGCCAGCAGCCCCGGGACGGCAGCCTGGGAGCAGTACTTC. Translated: CASSPGTAAWEQYF.

This sequence joins TRBV19 and TRBJ2-2, with unresolved D. Germline V CDR1 and CDR2: LNHDA, SQIVND (reference sequence). The CDR3 runs to 12 residues. Trimming stripped 3 bases from V and 8 bases from J, with 7 bases between. The CDR3 bases are TGTGCCAGTAGTATCCGATTGGGGGAGCTGTTTTTT. Its translation: CASSIRLGELFF.

The chain carries TRBV5-5 and TRBJ2-7; D is tentatively TRBD1 or TRBD2 (6 bases each). V lost 0 bases to trimming and J lost 0 bases, with 16 bases between them. This CDR3 has 17 residues. Germline-derived CDR1 and CDR2 are SGHKS and YYEKEE (reference sequence). For the CDR3, the DNA is TGTGCCAGCAGCTTGGGGGGGCTCCGGAGGGGCTCCTACGAGCAGTACTTC. Protein: CASSLGGLRRGSYEQYF.

The chain has TRBV7-2 and TRBJ2-5, with D maybe TRBD1 (5 bases). The germline V and J ends were trimmed by 7 bases and 2 bases, with 14 bases remaining between them. Germline loops: CDR1 SGHTA, CDR2 FQGNSA. The CDR3 loop spans 14 amino acids. DNA of the CDR3: TGTGCCAGCATACTGAACAGGCTACAAGAGACCCAGTACTTC. This sequence encodes CASILNRLQETQYF.

The V call is TRBV5-4, the J call TRBJ1-2; maybe TRBD1 (5 bases). There are 16 residues in the CDR3. V lost 4 bases, J lost 2 bases, and 18 bases lay in between. CDR1 is SGHNT, CDR2 YYREEE, per germline (reference sequence). The CDR3 is CASSKGSLGRNYGYTF. In DNA, the CDR3 is TGTGCCAGCAGCAAGGGGTCCCTGGGACGAAACTATGGCTACACCTTC.

The V gene is TRBV27, the J gene TRBJ2-7; TRBD1 might be the D (6 bases). The V end lost 2 bases, the J end lost 8 bases, and 19 bases lay between the germline ends. The CDR3 contains 15 residues. Germline assignment: CDR1 MNHEY and CDR2 SMNVEV (reference sequence). In DNA form, the CDR3 reads TGTGCCAGCAGTTTAGGGACAACTCGTACGAGGCAGCAGTACTTC. Residues: CASSLGTTRTRQQYF.

CDR3 in amino acids: CASSLGLAGSQETQYF. CDR3 nucleotide sequence: TGCGCCAGCAGCTTGGGGCTAGCGGGGTCCCAAGAGACCCAGTACTTC. This chain links TRBV5-1 with TRBJ2-5; TRBD2 agrees at 9 bases. Trimming at V came to 0 bases and at J to 1 base, leaving 4 bases not matched to a gene. Germline loops: CDR1 SGHRS, CDR2 YFSETQ. The CDR3 runs to 16 residues. Drawing the rest from reference TRBV5-1 and TRBJ2-5, the complete variable domain is KAGVTQTPRYLIKTRGQQVTLSCSPISGHRSVSWYQQTPGQGLQFLFEYFSETQRNKGNFPGRFSGRQFSNSRSEMNVSTLELGDSALYLCASSLGLAGSQETQYFGPGTRLLVL.

This chain uses TRBV5-8 with TRBJ1-5; D unclear. This CDR3 is 13 amino acids long. Germline CDR1 and CDR2: SGHTS and YDEGEE. Deletions cut 0 bases from V and 4 bases from J, with 5 bases between. This CDR3 reads CASSLGLNQPQHF. The CDR3 DNA reads as TGTGCCAGCAGCTTGGGTCTTAATCAGCCCCAGCATTTT.

The chain joins TRBV5-1 to TRBJ1-1, with D tentatively TRBD1 (6 bases). From germline, CDR1 is SGHRS and CDR2 YFSETQ. The CDR3 is made up of 16 amino acids. V was pared by 0 bases and J by 3 bases, with 15 bases between. This CDR3 is CASSLDLSRGHTEAFF. CDR3 bases: TGCGCCAGCAGCTTGGATTTGTCCAGGGGTCACACTGAAGCTTTCTTT.

This sequence joins TRBV28 and TRBJ2-1, with 13 bases matching TRBD2. There are 16 residues in the CDR3. The V gene end was trimmed by 3 bases and the J gene end by 7 bases; junction bases not matched to a gene: 6. Per germline, CDR1 MDHEN and CDR2 SYDVKM. The CDR3 is CASSFLTSGRANEQFF. DNA for the CDR3: TGTGCCAGCAGTTTCTTAACTAGCGGGAGGGCTAATGAGCAGTTCTTC.

The chain has TRBV7-9 and TRBJ1-2; D unresolved. The CDR3 length is 12 residues. V lost 1 base to trimming and J lost 8 bases, with 8 bases between them. CDR1 SEHNR and CDR2 FQNEAQ come from the germline V gene (reference sequence). For the CDR3, the DNA is TGTGCCAGCAGCTTAGATCGGTGGGGCTACACCTTC. Its translation is CASSLDRWGYTF.

This sequence joins TRBV4-3 and TRBJ2-2; D is uncertain. The CDR3 length is 15 residues. The V end was cut by 0 bases, the J end by 1 base, with 6 bases between. CDR1 and CDR2 from the germline V gene are LGHNA and YSLEER. In DNA form, the CDR3 reads TGCGCCAGCAGCCAAGAGGGCTTGAACACCGGGGAGCTGTTTTTT. Its protein product is CASSQEGLNTGELFF.

The rearrangement links TRBV7-2 to TRBJ1-5; D unresolved. Looked up from germline, CDR1 is SGHTA and CDR2 is FQGNSA. Trimming took 5 bases from V and 0 from J, leaving 11 bases between them. There are 15 residues in the CDR3. The CDR3 loop reads CASSLDGYSNQPQHF. In DNA form, the CDR3 reads TGTGCCAGCAGCCTAGACGGGTATAGCAATCAGCCCCAGCATTTT.

J is TRBJ1-2 and V is TRBV28; D gene unclear. The CDR3 sequence is 12 residues long. The germline V gene has CDR1 MDHEN and CDR2 SYDVKM. Trimming cost V 6 bases and J 8 bases, with 13 bases left between them. CDR3 bases: TGTGCCAGCAGGCTAACGCTTTCCGGCTACACCTTC. Translating gives CASRLTLSGYTF.

This clone was seen only a few times. The gene calls are TRBV9 and TRBJ2-2, with D possibly called TRBD1 or TRBD2 (6 bases each). Trimming took 3 bases from V and 1 from J, leaving 19 bases between them. Per the germline V gene, CDR1 is SGDLS and CDR2 is YYNGEE. CDR3 length: 18 residues. CDR3 residues: CASSAPLGGPMNTGELFF. Here the CDR3 DNA reads TGTGCCAGCAGCGCTCCTTTGGGGGGCCCAATGAACACCGGGGAGCTGTTTTTT. Combining the CDR3 with reference TRBV9 and TRBJ2-2 gives the whole variable domain DSGVTQTPKHLITATGQRVTLRCSPRSGDLSVYWYQQSLDQGLQFLIQYYNGEERAKGNILERFSAQQFPDLHSELNLSSLELGDSALYFCASSAPLGGPMNTGELFFGEGSRLTVL.

This rearrangement joins TRBV6-5 to TRBJ1-2; 9 nucleotides align to TRBD1. Germline CDR1 and CDR2: MNHEY and SVGAGI. The CDR3 length is 13 residues. Germline trimming cut 6 bases from V and 7 bases from J; bases unmatched to any gene: 6. DNA of the CDR3: TGTGCCAGCAGACGGGACAGGGTAGCTGGCTACACCTTC. It specifies CASRRDRVAGYTF.

This chain joins TRBV21-1 and TRBJ2-5. TRBV21-1 is described as a pseudogene. This CDR3 has 17 amino acids. The CDR3 DNA is TGTGCCAGCAGCAAAGAGGTTGGTGGGACCGTTCAAGAGACCCAGTACTTC. This sequence encodes CASSKEVGGTVQETQYF.

The chain carries TRBV7-6 and TRBJ1-5; 8 bases match TRBD1. Germline CDR1 SGHVS, CDR2 FNYEAQ. This CDR3 is 13 amino acids long. The junction had 3 bases not matched to a gene; V was cut back by 4 bases and J by 7 bases. The DNA of the CDR3 is TGTGCCAGCAGCTCAGACAGGGGACAGCCCCAGCATTTT. Its translation: CASSSDRGQPQHF.

V gene TRBV5-5 combines with J gene TRBJ2-5, with D unresolved. CDR3 length: 14 amino acids. Trimming stripped 0 bases from V and 6 bases from J, with 12 bases between. CDR1 is SGHKS, CDR2 YYEKEE, per germline (reference sequence). The chain's CDR3 is CASSLAGSSKTQYF. The CDR3, as DNA: TGTGCCAGCAGCTTGGCCGGCAGTTCAAAGACCCAGTACTTC.

The J gene is TRBJ1-1, the V gene TRBV28; 7 bases map to TRBD1. This CDR3 is 14 amino acids long. V was clipped by 8 bases and J by 1 base; unmatched bases: 7. Per the germline V gene, CDR1 is MDHEN and CDR2 is SYDVKM. In DNA, the CDR3 is TGTGCCAGCCGGGACAGCCCGGGGAACACTGAAGCTTTCTTT. Translating gives CASRDSPGNTEAFF.

The chain uses TRBV30 and TRBJ1-2; D is unclear. The germline V gene encodes CDR1 GTSNPN and CDR2 SVGIG (reference sequence). The CDR3 runs to 14 residues. V was trimmed by 2 bases and J by 1 base, leaving 11 bases between them. As DNA, the CDR3 is TGTGCCTGGAGTCTGGGCAGCTTTAACTATGGCTACACCTTC. Protein sequence: CAWSLGSFNYGYTF.

This chain's CDR3 is CASTIGASGGYEQYF. The CDR3 DNA is TGTGCCAGCACCATCGGGGCTAGCGGGGGTTACGAGCAGTACTTC. The chain has TRBV6-1 and TRBJ2-7, with 10 bases fitting TRBD2. CDR1 MNHNS and CDR2 SASEGT come from the germline V gene. J gave up 4 bases and V 7 bases, and 10 bases lay outside the gene matches. This CDR3 has 15 amino acids.

This clone appeared a single time. The chain carries TRBV28 and TRBJ2-7, with 15 positions matching TRBD2. Germline V CDR1 and CDR2: MDHEN, SYDVKM. V shed 7 bases, J shed 4 bases, and the junction held 5 bases outside the gene matches. The CDR3 totals 15 residues. CDR3 sequence (DNA): TGTGCCAGCACCAACGGGACTAGCGGGGGGTACGAGCAGTACTTC. Translating it yields CASTNGTSGGYEQYF.

This chain joins TRBV18 and TRBJ1-1; D uncertain. CDR3 length: 12 amino acids. V lost 6 bases to trimming and J lost 1 base, with 6 bases between them. Germline CDR1 reads KGHSH; CDR2 reads LQKENI. This CDR3 is CASSNPNTEAFF. In nucleotides, the CDR3 is TGTGCCAGCTCTAACCCGAACACTGAAGCTTTCTTT.

The rearrangement joins TRBV6-5 to TRBJ1-1; 7 nucleotides line up with TRBD1. The CDR3 covers 13 residues. Germline trimming cut 7 bases from V and 6 bases from J; bases unmatched to any gene: 8. Germline V gene lookup returns CDR1 MNHEY and CDR2 SVGAGI. The CDR3 region has the DNA TGTGCCAGCACCTTTAAGGGGGCTGCTGAAGCTTTCTTT. Translating gives CASTFKGAAEAFF.